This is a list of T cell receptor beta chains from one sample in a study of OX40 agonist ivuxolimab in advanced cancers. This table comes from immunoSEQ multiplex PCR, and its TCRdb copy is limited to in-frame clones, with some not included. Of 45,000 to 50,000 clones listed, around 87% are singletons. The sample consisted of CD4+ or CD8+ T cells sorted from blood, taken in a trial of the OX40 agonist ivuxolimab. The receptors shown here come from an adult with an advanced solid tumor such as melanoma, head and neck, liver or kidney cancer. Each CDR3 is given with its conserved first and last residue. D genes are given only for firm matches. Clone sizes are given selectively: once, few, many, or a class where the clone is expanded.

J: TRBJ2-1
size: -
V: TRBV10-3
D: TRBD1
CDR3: CAISEKTGVNEQFF
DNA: TGTGCCATCAGTGAAAAAACAGGGGTCAATGAGCAGTTCTTC

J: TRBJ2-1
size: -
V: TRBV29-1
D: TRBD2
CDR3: CSAQGGAGGYNEQFF
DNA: TGCAGCGCTCAAGGGGGGGCGGGGGGGTACAATGAGCAGTTCTTC

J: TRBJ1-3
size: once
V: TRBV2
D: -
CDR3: CASTDGQVYGTIYF
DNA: TGTGCCAGCACCGACGGGCAGGTTTACGGCACCATATATTTT

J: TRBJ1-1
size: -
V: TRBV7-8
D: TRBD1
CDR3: CASSLLGTGGGTEAFF
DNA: TGTGCCAGCAGCTTACTGGGGACAGGGGGGGGCACTGAAGCTTTCTTT

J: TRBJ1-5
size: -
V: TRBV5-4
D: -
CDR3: CASSSMDSNQPQHF
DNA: TGTGCCAGCAGCTCCATGGACAGCAATCAGCCCCAGCATTTT

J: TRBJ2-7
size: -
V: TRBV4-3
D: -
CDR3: CASSQDLVAGFYEQYF
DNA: TGCGCCAGCAGCCAAGATTTAGTAGCCGGCTTTTACGAGCAGTACTTC

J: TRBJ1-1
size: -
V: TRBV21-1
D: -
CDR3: CASSKGEGDTEAFF
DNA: TGTGCCAGCAGCAAAGGGGAAGGGGACACTGAAGCTTTCTTT

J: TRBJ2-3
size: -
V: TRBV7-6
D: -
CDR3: CASSPTRDTQYF
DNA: TGTGCCAGCAGCCCAACAAGAGATACGCAGTATTTT

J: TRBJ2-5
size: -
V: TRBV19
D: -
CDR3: CASSPPGGGTQYF
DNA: TGTGCCAGTAGTCCCCCGGGGGGCGGGACCCAGTACTTC

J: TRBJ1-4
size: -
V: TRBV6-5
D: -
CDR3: CATHKGSSGEKLFF
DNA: TGTGCCACACACAAAGGGAGTTCGGGTGAAAAACTGTTTTTT

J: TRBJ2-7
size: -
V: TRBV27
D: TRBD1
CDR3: CASKRDRSSYEQYF
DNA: TGTGCCAGCAAAAGGGACAGGTCTTCCTACGAGCAGTACTTC

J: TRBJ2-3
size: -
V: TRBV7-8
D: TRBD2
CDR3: CASSRGLAGGSRTDTQYF
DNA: TGTGCCAGCAGCCGAGGACTAGCGGGAGGGTCGAGGACAGATACGCAGTATTTT

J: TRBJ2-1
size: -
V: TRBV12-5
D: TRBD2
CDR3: CASGSGSGGPVDEQFF
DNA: TGTGCTAGTGGTTCGGGGTCGGGAGGGCCGGTCGATGAGCAGTTCTTC

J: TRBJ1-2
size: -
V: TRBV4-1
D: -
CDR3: CASTSHRNYGYTF
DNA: TGCGCCAGCACCTCGCACAGGAACTATGGCTACACCTTC

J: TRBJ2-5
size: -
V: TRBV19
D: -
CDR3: CASSIGGGQETQYF
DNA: TGTGCCAGTAGTATAGGAGGGGGGCAAGAGACCCAGTACTTC

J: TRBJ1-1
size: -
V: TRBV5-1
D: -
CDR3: CASSSSGRNTEAFF
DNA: TGCGCCAGCAGCTCGTCTGGGAGGAACACTGAAGCTTTCTTT

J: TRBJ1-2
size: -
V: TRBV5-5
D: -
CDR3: CASSSQDGYYGYTF
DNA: TGTGCCAGCAGCTCTCAGGACGGTTACTATGGCTACACCTTC

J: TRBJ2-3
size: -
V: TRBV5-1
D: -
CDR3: CASRVRSLAGIADTQYF
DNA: TGCGCCAGCAGGGTAAGGTCTCTCGCGGGGATAGCAGATACGCAGTATTTT

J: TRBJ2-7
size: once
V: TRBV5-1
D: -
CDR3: CASSLESNYEQYF
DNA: TGCGCCAGCAGCTTAGAGTCGAACTACGAGCAGTACTTC

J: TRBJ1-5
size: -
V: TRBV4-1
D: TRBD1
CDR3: CASSQGHVPGQGGGYSNQPQHF
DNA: TGCGCCAGCAGCCAAGGCCATGTTCCGGGACAGGGAGGAGGGTATAGCAATCAGCCCCAGCATTTT

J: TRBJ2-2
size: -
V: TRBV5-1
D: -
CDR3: CASSLRPGDTGELFF
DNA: TGCGCCAGCAGCTTGCGGCCAGGGGACACCGGGGAGCTGTTTTTT

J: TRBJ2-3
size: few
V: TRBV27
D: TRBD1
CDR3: CASRNLRGSSTDTQYF
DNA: TGTGCCAGCAGGAACCTCAGGGGGTCCAGCACAGATACGCAGTATTTT

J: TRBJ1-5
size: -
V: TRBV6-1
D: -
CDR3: CASSLRGDAGQPQHF
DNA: TGTGCCAGCAGCCTAAGAGGGGATGCGGGTCAGCCCCAGCATTTT

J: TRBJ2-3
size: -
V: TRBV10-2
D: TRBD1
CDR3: CASRVGQGASDTQYF
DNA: TGCGCCAGCAGAGTGGGGCAGGGGGCTTCAGATACGCAGTATTTT

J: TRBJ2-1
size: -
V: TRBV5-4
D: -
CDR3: CASSRRGSYNEQFF
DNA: TGTGCCAGCAGCCGTAGGGGCTCCTACAATGAGCAGTTCTTC

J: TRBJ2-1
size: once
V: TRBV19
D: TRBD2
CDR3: CASTPHWGEGGSYNEQFF
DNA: TGTGCCAGTACTCCACATTGGGGGGAGGGCGGATCCTACAATGAGCAGTTCTTC

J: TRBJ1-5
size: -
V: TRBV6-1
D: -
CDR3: CASSEGRQPNQPQHF
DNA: TGTGCCAGCAGTGAGGGCAGGCAACCCAATCAGCCCCAGCATTTT

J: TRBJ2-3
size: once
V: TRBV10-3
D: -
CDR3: CAISEESALADTQYF
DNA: TGTGCCATCAGTGAGGAGAGCGCCCTTGCAGATACGCAGTATTTT

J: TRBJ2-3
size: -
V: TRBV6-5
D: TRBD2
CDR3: CASSYLAGAGDTQYF
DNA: TGTGCCAGCAGTTACCTAGCGGGGGCAGGGGATACGCAGTATTTT